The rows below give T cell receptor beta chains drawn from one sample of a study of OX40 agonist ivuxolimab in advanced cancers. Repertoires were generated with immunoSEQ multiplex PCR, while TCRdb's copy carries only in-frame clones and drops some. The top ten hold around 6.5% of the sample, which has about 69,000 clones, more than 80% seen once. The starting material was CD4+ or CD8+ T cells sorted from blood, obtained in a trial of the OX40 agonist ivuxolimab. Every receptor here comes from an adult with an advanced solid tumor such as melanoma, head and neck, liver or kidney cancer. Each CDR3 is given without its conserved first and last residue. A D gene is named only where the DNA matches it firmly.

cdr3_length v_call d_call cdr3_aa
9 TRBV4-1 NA ASVEGGEQF
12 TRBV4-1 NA ASSQVRYPYEQY
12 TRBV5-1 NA ASSLAQGGQPQH
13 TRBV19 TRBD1 ASSVGTGPNQPQH
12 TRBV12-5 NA ASGLGTAGQPQH
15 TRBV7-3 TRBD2 ASSLSPGLAANNEQF
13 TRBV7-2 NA ASSLLGVGSYEQY
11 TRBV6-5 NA ASSYGQAYGYT
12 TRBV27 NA ASSWREGDTEAF
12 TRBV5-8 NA ASGGVGSGEKLF
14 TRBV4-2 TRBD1 ASSQVTGQPNEKLF
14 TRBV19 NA ASSIGTRGSNQPQH
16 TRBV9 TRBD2 ASSVASGGGLSYNEQF
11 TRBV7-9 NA ASSYLQNTEAF
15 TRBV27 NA ASSLSQGASMNTEAF
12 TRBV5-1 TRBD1 ASSLSPPGTEAF
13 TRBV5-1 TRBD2 ASSLVAGGAGELF
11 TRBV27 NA ASSHTGNYGYT
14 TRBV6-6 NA ASSTSGTDLTGELF
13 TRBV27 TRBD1 ASSLGQGNTGELF
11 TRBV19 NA ASRPVGYTEAF
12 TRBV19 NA ASSMVGSGNEQF
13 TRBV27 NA ASSPLGGQREPQH
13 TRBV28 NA ASSPRGGGNQPQH
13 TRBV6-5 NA ASRLQMAHQETQY
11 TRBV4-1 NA ASSLVGETEAF
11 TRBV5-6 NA ASSLQGADTQY
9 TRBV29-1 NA SVGDPPGYT
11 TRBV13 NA ASSLSFPDTQY
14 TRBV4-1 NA ASSPPPGQGVGQAF
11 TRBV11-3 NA ASSLDSSYEQY